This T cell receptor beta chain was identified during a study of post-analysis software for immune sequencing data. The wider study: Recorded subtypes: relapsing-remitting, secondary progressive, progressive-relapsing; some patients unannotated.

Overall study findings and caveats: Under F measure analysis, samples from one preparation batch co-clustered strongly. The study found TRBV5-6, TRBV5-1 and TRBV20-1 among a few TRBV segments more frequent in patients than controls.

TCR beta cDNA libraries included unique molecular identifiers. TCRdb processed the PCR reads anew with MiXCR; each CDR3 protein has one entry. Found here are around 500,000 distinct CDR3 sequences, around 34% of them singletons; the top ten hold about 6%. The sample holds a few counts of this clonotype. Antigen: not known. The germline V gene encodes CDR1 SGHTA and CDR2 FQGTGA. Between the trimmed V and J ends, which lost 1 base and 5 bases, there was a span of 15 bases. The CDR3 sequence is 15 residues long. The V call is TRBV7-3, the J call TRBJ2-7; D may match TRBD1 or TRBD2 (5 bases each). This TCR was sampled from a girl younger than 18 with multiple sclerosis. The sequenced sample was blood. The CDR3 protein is CASSLRGTGHDEQYF. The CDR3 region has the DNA TGTGCCAGCAGCTTAAGAGGGACGGGGCACGACGAGCAGTACTTC.